These T cell receptor beta chains were read from a single sample in a study of cytomegalovirus exposure and HLA in healthy donors. The method was immunoSEQ multiplex PCR; TCRdb's version includes in-frame clones alone and lacks a portion of them. The sample holds fewer than 85,000 clones, more than 65% seen once. The specimen sequenced was PBMCs. These TCRs come from a man aged 70 or older in good health and CMV-seropositive. Both conserved end residues are part of each CDR3. The D gene is left open where the match is weak. Size values are once, few and many counts, or a class for expanded clones, and some rows have none.

>TRBJ2-5|-|-|TRBV7-8
TGTGCCAGCAGCCAGGACTTTGAGACCCAGTACTTC
CASSQDFETQYF
>TRBJ1-1|-|TRBD1|TRBV28
TGTGCCAGCAGCCCAGGGGACAGGGGGAACACTGAAGCTTTCTTT
CASSPGDRGNTEAFF
>TRBJ1-6|-|TRBD1|TRBV4-3
TGCGCCAGCAGCCAAGATCGGACAGGGATTTCACCCCTCCACTTT
CASSQDRTGISPLHF
>TRBJ1-5|-|-|TRBV5-4
TGTGCCAGCAGCTTGGGAGGGATGATCGGCAATCAGCCCCAGCATTTT
CASSLGGMIGNQPQHF
>TRBJ2-3|-|-|TRBV11-2
TGTGCCAGCAGCTTAGCGGCGGGGGCTAGCACAGATACGCAGTATTTT
CASSLAAGASTDTQYF
>TRBJ2-3|-|TRBD2|TRBV29-1
TGCAGCGTTCCCGGGACTACTAGCACAGATACGCAGTATTTT
CSVPGTTSTDTQYF
>TRBJ2-7|-|TRBD2|TRBV10-3
TGTGCCATCAGGGAGGGACTAGCGGGGGCCGAGCAGTACTTC
CAIREGLAGAEQYF
>TRBJ2-3|-|TRBD2|TRBV29-1
TGCAGCGTTGAAGGCCCGGGAGGTGGGGGCACAGATACGCAGTATTTT
CSVEGPGGGGTDTQYF
>TRBJ2-1|-|-|TRBV10-1
TGCGCCAGCAGTGAGAGGTCTAGTCTTCTCGATGAGCAGTTCTTC
CASSERSSLLDEQFF
>TRBJ2-1|-|-|TRBV27
TGTGCCAGCAGTTTCAGGGGCCCCTACAATGAGCAGTTCTTC
CASSFRGPYNEQFF
>TRBJ1-2|-|TRBD1|TRBV28
TGTGCCAGCAGTACCCCCGGGACAGCCGATGGCTACACCTTC
CASSTPGTADGYTF
>TRBJ2-1|-|-|TRBV14
TGTGCCAGCAGTCCTCAGACGGCGGGAATTCTCCATGAGCAGTTCTTC
CASSPQTAGILHEQFF
>TRBJ2-7|-|-|TRBV19
TGTGCCAGTAGTATAACGGGGGTGGGACGCTACGAGCAGTACTTC
CASSITGVGRYEQYF
>TRBJ2-5|-|TRBD2|TRBV5-8
TGTGCCAGCGTCCGAACACCGGGACTAGCGGGACAAGAGACCCAGTACTTC
CASVRTPGLAGQETQYF
>TRBJ1-1|-|-|TRBV6-1
TGTGCCAGCAGTGAGGGTCGGGTAGCTGAAGCTTTCTTT
CASSEGRVAEAFF
>TRBJ2-7|-|-|TRBV6-5
TGTGCCAGCAGTTACCGTGGACACTGTTACGAGCAGTACTTC
CASSYRGHCYEQYF
>TRBJ1-4|-|-|TRBV6-5
TGTGCCAGCAGTTACATCACGTCGGGTAATGAAAAACTGTTTTTT
CASSYITSGNEKLFF
>TRBJ2-7|-|TRBD2|TRBV5-1
TGCGCCAGCAGTCAGGGCGGGAGAGATCACGAGCAGTACTTC
CASSQGGRDHEQYF
>TRBJ2-7|-|TRBD1|TRBV28
TGTGCCAGCAGTCCCGCGGACAGGGCCCACGAGCAGTACTTC
CASSPADRAHEQYF
>TRBJ2-1|few|TRBD1|TRBV19
TGTGCCAGTAGTCAAGAGGGGGCCAGAAATGAGCAGTTCTTC
CASSQEGARNEQFF
>TRBJ2-3|-|TRBD1|TRBV19
TGTGCCAGTAGTATAGCAGGGGGAGATACGCAGTATTTT
CASSIAGGDTQYF
>TRBJ1-2|-|-|TRBV6-6
TGTGCCAGCAGTTTTCGGACTCTTCGGAGCTACACCTTC
CASSFRTLRSYTF
>TRBJ2-7|-|TRBD2|TRBV7-2
TGTGCCAGCAGTTCGGGACTAGCGGGGGGGGAGCAGTACTTC
CASSSGLAGGEQYF
>TRBJ2-5|-|-|TRBV6-1
TGTGCCAGCAGTGAAGGCACAGCTGCTGAGACCCAGTACTTC
CASSEGTAAETQYF
>TRBJ2-2|-|TRBD1|TRBV4-2
TGTGCCAGCAGCCAAGATCGGGACAGGGTTACCGGGGAGCTGTTTTTT
CASSQDRDRVTGELFF
>TRBJ2-7|-|-|TRBV5-1
TGCGCCAGCAGCTTGGCCGGAGGGGAGCAGTACTTC
CASSLAGGEQYF
>TRBJ2-2|once|-|TRBV4-2
TGTGCCAGCAGCCAAGATCGGGAAGTTCGCACCGGGGAGCTGTTTTTT
CASSQDREVRTGELFF
>TRBJ2-1|-|-|TRBV7-3
TGTGCCAGCAGCGAGGGGGAACCGGCCTCGGGTGAGCAGTTCTTC
CASSEGEPASGEQFF
>TRBJ2-7|-|-|TRBV5-1
TGCGCCAGCAGCTGGGGAGGGAGGACAGGGAGGGGCTACGAGCAGTACTTC
CASSWGGRTGRGYEQYF
>TRBJ1-6|few|-|TRBV4-3
TGCGCCAGCAGCCAAGAGCCAGGGTCTTCACCCCTCCACTTT
CASSQEPGSSPLHF
>TRBJ1-1|-|-|TRBV5-4
TGTGCCAGCAGCCGCGGACAGATGAACACTGAAGCTTTCTTT
CASSRGQMNTEAFF
>TRBJ2-1|-|TRBD2|TRBV4-2
TGTGCCAGCAGCCACCAAATCCCGGGACTAGCGGGGACTAATGAGCAGTTCTTC
CASSHQIPGLAGTNEQFF
>TRBJ2-2|-|TRBD1|TRBV7-3
TGTGCCAGCAGCCGAGGACAGGGGACATCGAACACCGGGGAGCTGTTTTTT
CASSRGQGTSNTGELFF